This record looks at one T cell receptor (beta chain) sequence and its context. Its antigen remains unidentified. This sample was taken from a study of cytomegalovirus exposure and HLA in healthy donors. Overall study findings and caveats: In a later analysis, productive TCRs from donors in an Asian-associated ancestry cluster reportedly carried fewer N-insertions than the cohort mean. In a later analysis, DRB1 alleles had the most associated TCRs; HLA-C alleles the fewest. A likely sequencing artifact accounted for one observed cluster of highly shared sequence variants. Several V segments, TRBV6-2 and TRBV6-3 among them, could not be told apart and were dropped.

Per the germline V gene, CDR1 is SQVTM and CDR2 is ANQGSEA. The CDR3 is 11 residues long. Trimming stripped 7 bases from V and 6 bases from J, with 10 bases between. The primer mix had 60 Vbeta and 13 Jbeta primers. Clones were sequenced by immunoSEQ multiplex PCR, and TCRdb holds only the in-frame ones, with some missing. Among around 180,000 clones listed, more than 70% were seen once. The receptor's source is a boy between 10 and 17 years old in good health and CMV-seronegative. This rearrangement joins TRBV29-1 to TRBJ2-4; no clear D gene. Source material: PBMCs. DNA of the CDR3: TGCAGCGCCATGAACTTAAACATTCAGTACTTC. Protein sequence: CSAMNLNIQYF.